This T cell receptor beta chain was observed in a study of shared clonotypes between healthy human individuals. Recent vaccinations or acute infections were absent in the healthy HIV-negative adult donors. General study points: Approximately 5% was the fraction of naive CD4 clonotypes found shared across several donors. Across subsets, estimated richness was generally greater for naive than for memory populations.

An assay was performed, and its level was deep. Clones were sequenced by immunoSEQ multiplex PCR, and TCRdb holds only the in-frame ones, with some missing. The table shows a few million clones, with around 94% occurring only once. This clone was recorded only once. Antigen unknown. The sample carries other DNA sequences with the same CDR3. This TCR came from a man between 18 and 35 years old in good health. Source material: naive CD4+ T cells sorted from blood. The sample's subset: CD45RA+ positively selected.

For the CDR3, the DNA is TGTGCCAGCAGCCCTACTAGCGGGGGATACAATGAGCAGTTCTTC. Translated, it gives CASSPTSGGYNEQFF. This chain connects TRBV7-2 to TRBJ2-1; 11 bases line up with TRBD2. The J segment lost 4 bases and the V segment lost 5 bases, leaving 4 bases of the junction unmatched. Germline values: CDR1 SGHTA, CDR2 FQGNSA. The CDR3 contains 15 residues.